The TCR beta chain described here comes from a study of regulatory T cells in long-lasting Graves disease. Whole-study findings and limits: TRBV28, TRBJ1-2 and TRBJ2-5 emerged as the favored segments in persistent disease.

Arm-PCR of CDR3 regions with iRepertoire HTBI primers generated TCR beta libraries. TCRdb re-analysed the multiplex PCR reads in MiXCR, keeping a single row per CDR3 protein. The sample gives roughly 610,000 distinct CDR3 sequences, under 20% of which show up once; 15% to 20% is in the top ten. Per germline, CDR1 SGHRS and CDR2 YFSETQ. V was cut by 4 bases and J by 2 bases, with 16 bases left in between. The CDR3 is 15 residues long. Comment on this clonotype: Its antigen is unidentified.

Noted time point: newly diagnosed GD, antithyroid drugs for less than 3 months. PBMC RNA served as the TCR library source. A blood draw put around 9 milliliters of peripheral blood into EDTA tubes. In addition, the sample was reused for a study of T cells in Graves' hyperthyroidism and ophthalmopathy. That source reports: Primed by the HTBI set, a first-round RT-PCR was run on the TCR CDR3. With a median lead of 6.5 months before onset, the model predicted ophthalmopathy.

V gene TRBV5-1 combines with J gene TRBJ2-7; perhaps TRBD1 as D (6 bases). The material sequenced was peripheral blood mononuclear cells (PBMCs), taken at new diagnosis, from a patient treated with antithyroid drugs. The sequence was collected from a woman in her 30s with Graves disease. DNA of the CDR3: TGCGCCAGCAGCCGAGGAGAGGGGACAACCTACGAGCAGTACTTC. Its translation is CASSRGEGTTYEQYF.